The TCR beta chain under discussion was sequenced for a study of blood T cell repertoires in COVID-19. The wider study: From T cells, B-cell-depleted T cells, or PBMCs came the material, which was cDNA or gDNA.

Two consecutive negative NP/OP PCR tests, clearance, or resolved symptoms defined Cohort 3 recovery. Germline CDR1 reads WNHNN; CDR2 reads SYGVQD (reference sequence). V lost 3 bases to trimming and J lost 2 bases; unmatched junction nucleotides: 8. CDR3 length: 16 residues. As processed by the authors: Amplification with reference gene primers provided the estimates of nucleated cell counts. Clones were read by immunoSEQ multiplex PCR, and TCRdb kept only the in-frame ones, dropping some. V and J calls and clone size are copied from that table; D and trimming were computed from the DNA. The data contain more than 400,000 clones, about nine tenths of them seen just once; the ten biggest clones take up 0.7%.

The V call is TRBV10-1, the J call TRBJ2-3; 7 positions agree with TRBD1. The specimen was PBMCs or T cells enriched from blood (not recorded which). This receptor was taken from a woman aged 18 to 35 who had recovered from COVID-19. The CDR3 protein is CASSDAGGADTDTQYF. The CDR3 DNA follows: TGCGCCAGCAGTGATGCAGGGGGAGCCGACACAGATACGCAGTATTTT.